The 7 T cell receptor beta chains presented below share a single source sample, sequenced in a study of T cells after yellow fever vaccination. One entry per CDR3 protein, called by TCRdb with MiXCR from the 5' RACE reads. This table holds approximately 250,000 distinct CDR3 sequences, about 5.2% found once. This specimen was CD4+ T cells sorted from PBMCs, taken on the day of the yellow fever booster vaccination. These receptors were collected from a man in his late teens or twenties who received the YFV17D yellow fever vaccine.

This clonotype occurred a few times. J is TRBJ1-2 and V is TRBV6-1; possible D gene TRBD1, 5 bases. Germline values: CDR1 MNHNS, CDR2 SASEGT. CDR3 length: 13 residues. V lost 3 bases, J lost 2 bases, and 7 bases lay in between. The CDR3: CASSEWDNYGYTF. CDR3 DNA: TGTGCCAGCAGTGAGTGGGACAACTATGGCTACACCTTC.

This clonotype was seen a few times. The V call is TRBV18, the J call TRBJ1-3, with D unresolved. This CDR3 contains 16 residues. V shed 3 bases and J shed 0 bases, with 12 bases lying between them. Germline V gene data show CDR1 as KGHSH and CDR2 as LQKENI. CDR3: CASSPSRSNSGNTIYF. DNA of the CDR3: TGTGCCAGCTCACCGTCAAGGTCAAACTCTGGAAACACCATATATTTT.

The chain links TRBV30 to TRBJ1-1, with D uncertain. Germline V gives CDR1 GTSNPN, CDR2 SVGIG (reference sequence). The CDR3 length is 13 residues. The ends were cut back, 0 bases at V and 1 base at J, with 6 bases in the middle. CDR3 nucleotide sequence: TGTGCCTGGAGTGTACAGCCGAACACTGAAGCTTTCTTT. Protein sequence: CAWSVQPNTEAFF.

The table lists this clonotype with many counts. The chain combines TRBV29-1 with TRBJ2-5, with 9 bases matching TRBD1. This CDR3 spans 14 amino acids. Germline V gives CDR1 SQVTM, CDR2 ANQGSEA. With 6 bases clipped from V and 5 bases from J, the junction kept 10 bases outside the gene matches. The CDR3 coding sequence is TGCAGCGTCCAAACGGGACAGGGATGGGAGACCCAGTACTTC. It is translated as CSVQTGQGWETQYF.

This clonotype occurred many times. The chain combines TRBV7-8 with TRBJ2-3; 8 bases map to TRBD2. V trimming: 4 bases; J trimming: 4 bases; junction bases outside the gene matches: 13. The CDR3 is made up of 17 amino acids. Germline loops: CDR1 SGHVS, CDR2 FQNEAQ. DNA for the CDR3: TGTGCCAGCAGCTACCCCAGGATGAGCGGGGGAGCAGATACGCAGTATTTT. The encoded protein is CASSYPRMSGGADTQYF.

This clonotype was seen only a few times. J is TRBJ2-1 and V is TRBV7-2, with 9 bases identical to TRBD2. This CDR3 has 15 residues. The junction had 7 bases not matched to a gene; V was cut back by 5 bases and J by 5 bases. CDR1 SGHTA and CDR2 FQGNSA come from the germline V gene. CDR3 amino acids: CASSLRGGSHNEQFF. CDR3 nucleotides: TGTGCCAGCAGCCTGCGGGGGGGGAGCCACAATGAGCAGTTCTTC.

Only a few counts were recorded for this clonotype. The chain couples TRBV5-1 to TRBJ1-1; TRBD1 is a possible D gene (5 bases). Per the germline V gene, CDR1 is SGHRS and CDR2 is YFSETQ. Trimming stripped 4 bases from V and 6 bases from J, with 34 bases between. The CDR3 is 20 residues long. CDR3 protein: CASSPVGISVWNGGNPEAFF. In DNA form, the CDR3 reads TGCGCCAGCAGCCCTGTTGGTATTTCGGTTTGGAACGGGGGTAACCCTGAAGCTTTCTTT. Full variable domain (missing parts from reference TRBV5-1 and TRBJ1-1): KAGVTQTPRYLIKTRGQQVTLSCSPISGHRSVSWYQQTPGQGLQFLFEYFSETQRNKGNFPGRFSGRQFSNSRSEMNVSTLELGDSALYLCASSPVGISVWNGGNPEAFFGQGTRLTVV.